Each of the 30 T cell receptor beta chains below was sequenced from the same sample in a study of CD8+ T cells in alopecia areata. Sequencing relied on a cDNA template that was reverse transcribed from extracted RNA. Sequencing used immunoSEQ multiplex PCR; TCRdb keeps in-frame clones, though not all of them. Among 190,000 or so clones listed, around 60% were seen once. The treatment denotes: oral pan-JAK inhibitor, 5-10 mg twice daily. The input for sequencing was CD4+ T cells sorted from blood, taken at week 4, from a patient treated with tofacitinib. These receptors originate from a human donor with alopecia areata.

This CDR3 is CASSSGLADNEQFF. CDR3 in DNA: TGCGCCAGCAGCTCCGGACTAGCGGACAATGAGCAGTTCTTC. The V call is TRBV5-1, the J call TRBJ2-1, with 10 positions matching TRBD2. CDR1 is SGHRS, CDR2 YFSETQ, per germline. The CDR3 covers 14 residues. V shed 3 bases, J shed 5 bases, and the junction held 2 bases outside the gene matches.

CDR3 in DNA: TGTGCCAGCAGTGAAGCACTCTATTACACTGAAGCTTTCTTT. Translation: CASSEALYYTEAFF. The chain carries TRBV2 and TRBJ1-1; D gene ambiguous. CDR1 is SNHLY and CDR2 is FYNNEI in the germline V gene. The V end lost 0 bases, the J end lost 3 bases, and 8 bases lay between the germline ends. The CDR3 runs to 14 residues.

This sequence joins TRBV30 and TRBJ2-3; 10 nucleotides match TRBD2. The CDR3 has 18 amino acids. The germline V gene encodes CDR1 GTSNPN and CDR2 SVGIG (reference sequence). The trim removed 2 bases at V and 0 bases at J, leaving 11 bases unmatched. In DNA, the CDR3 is TGTGCCTGGAGTCGGCCGGTAGCGGGGGGCCCTAGCACAGATACGCAGTATTTT. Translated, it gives CAWSRPVAGGPSTDTQYF.

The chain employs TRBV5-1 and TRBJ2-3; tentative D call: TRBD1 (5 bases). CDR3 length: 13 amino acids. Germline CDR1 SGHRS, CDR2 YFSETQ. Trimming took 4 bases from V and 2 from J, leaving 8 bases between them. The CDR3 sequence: CASSPGITDTQYF. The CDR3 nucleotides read TGCGCCAGCAGCCCAGGGATCACAGATACGCAGTATTTT.

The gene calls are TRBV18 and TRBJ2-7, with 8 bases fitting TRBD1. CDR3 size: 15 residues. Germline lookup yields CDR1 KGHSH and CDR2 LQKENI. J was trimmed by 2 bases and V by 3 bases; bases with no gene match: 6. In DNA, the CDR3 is TGTGCCAGCTCACCCGCCCGGGACAGGACCTACGAGCAGTACTTC. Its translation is CASSPARDRTYEQYF.

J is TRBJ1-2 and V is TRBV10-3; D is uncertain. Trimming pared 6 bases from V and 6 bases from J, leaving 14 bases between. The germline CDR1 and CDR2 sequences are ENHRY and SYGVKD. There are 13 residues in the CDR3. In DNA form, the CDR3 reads TGTGCCATCAGAGAGGGTCCGAGGGATGGCTACACCTTC. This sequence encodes CAIREGPRDGYTF.

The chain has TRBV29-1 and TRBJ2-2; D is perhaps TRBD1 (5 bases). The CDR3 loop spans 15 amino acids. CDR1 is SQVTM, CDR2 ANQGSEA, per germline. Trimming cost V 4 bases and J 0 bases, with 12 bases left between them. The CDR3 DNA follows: TGCAGCGTTGCTTTGTGGACATCGAACACCGGGGAGCTGTTTTTT. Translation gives CSVALWTSNTGELFF.

CDR3 amino acids: CASSFSETQYF. CDR3 DNA sequence: TGTGCCAGCAGCTTTAGTGAGACCCAGTACTTC. The chain is built from TRBV5-6 and TRBJ2-5; unclear D gene. In germline, CDR1 is SGHDT, CDR2 YYEEEE. Trimming removed 2 bases from V and 5 bases from J, with 4 bases in between. The CDR3 loop spans 11 amino acids.

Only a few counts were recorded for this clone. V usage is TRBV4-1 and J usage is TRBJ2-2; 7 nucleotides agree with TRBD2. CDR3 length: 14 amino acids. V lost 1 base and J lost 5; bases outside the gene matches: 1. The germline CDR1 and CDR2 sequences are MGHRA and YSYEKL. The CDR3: CASSQGGGTGELFF. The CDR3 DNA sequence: TGCGCCAGCAGCCAAGGGGGAGGGACCGGGGAGCTGTTTTTT.

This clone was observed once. The CDR3: CASSIAGQGRSNQPQHF. The CDR3 region has the DNA TGTGCCAGTAGTATTGCTGGACAGGGGAGGAGCAATCAGCCCCAGCATTTT. The V and J genes are TRBV19 and TRBJ1-5, with 9 bases that match TRBD1. The CDR3 runs 17 residues. CDR1 and CDR2 (germline): LNHDA, SQIVND (reference sequence). After removal of 3 bases from V and 1 base from J, the junction contained 7 bases not matched to a gene.

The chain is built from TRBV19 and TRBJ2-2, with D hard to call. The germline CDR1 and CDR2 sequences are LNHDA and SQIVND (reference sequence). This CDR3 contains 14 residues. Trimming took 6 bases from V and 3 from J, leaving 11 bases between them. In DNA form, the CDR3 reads TGTGCCAGTAGAGAGAAACGCGACACCGGGGAGCTGTTTTTT. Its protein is CASREKRDTGELFF.

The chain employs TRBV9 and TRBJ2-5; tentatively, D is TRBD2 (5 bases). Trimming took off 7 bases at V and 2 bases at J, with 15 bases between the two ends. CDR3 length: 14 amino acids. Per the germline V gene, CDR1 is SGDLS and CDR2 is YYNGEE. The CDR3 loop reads CASGLGKKQETQYF. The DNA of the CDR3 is TGTGCCAGCGGGCTCGGGAAGAAACAAGAGACCCAGTACTTC.

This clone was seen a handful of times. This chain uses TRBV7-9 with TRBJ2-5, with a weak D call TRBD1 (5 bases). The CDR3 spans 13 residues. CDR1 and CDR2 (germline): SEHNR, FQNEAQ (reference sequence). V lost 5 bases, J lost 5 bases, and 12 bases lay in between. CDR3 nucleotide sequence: TGTGCCAGCAGCCGTGATGCAGGGGAGACCCAGTACTTC. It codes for CASSRDAGETQYF.

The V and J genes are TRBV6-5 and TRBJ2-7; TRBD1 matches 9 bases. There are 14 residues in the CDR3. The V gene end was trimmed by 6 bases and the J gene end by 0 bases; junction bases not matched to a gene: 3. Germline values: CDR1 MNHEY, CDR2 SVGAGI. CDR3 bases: TGTGCCAGCAGGCGGGGACAGGGCTCCTACGAGCAGTACTTC. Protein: CASRRGQGSYEQYF.

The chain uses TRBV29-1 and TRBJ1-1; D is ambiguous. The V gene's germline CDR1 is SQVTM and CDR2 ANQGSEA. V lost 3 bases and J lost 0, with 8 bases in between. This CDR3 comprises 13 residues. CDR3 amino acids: CSVDKGLNTEAFF. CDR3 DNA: TGCAGCGTTGATAAGGGATTGAACACTGAAGCTTTCTTT.

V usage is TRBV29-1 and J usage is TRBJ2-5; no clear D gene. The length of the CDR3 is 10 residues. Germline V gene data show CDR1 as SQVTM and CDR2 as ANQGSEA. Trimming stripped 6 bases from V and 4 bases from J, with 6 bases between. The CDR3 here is CSVHGETQYF. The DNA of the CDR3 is TGCAGCGTCCATGGAGAGACCCAGTACTTC. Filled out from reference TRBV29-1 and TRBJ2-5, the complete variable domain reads SAVISQKPSRDICQRGTSLTIQCQVDSQVTMMFWYRQQPGQSLTLIATANQGSEATYESGFVIDKFPISRPNLTFSTLTVSNMSPEDSSIYLCSVHGETQYFGPGTRLLVL.

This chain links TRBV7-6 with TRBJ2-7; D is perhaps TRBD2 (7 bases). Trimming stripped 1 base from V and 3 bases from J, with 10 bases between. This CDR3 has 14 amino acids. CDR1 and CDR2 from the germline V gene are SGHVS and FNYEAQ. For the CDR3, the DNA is TGTGCCAGCAGCTTAGGGCGGGGGCTCTACGAGCAGTACTTC. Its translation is CASSLGRGLYEQYF.

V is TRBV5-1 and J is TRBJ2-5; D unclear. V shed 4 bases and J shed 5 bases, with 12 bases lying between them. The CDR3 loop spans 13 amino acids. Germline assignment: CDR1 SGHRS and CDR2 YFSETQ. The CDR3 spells CASSPWQLETQYF. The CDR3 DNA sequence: TGCGCCAGCAGCCCCTGGCAGCTTGAGACCCAGTACTTC.

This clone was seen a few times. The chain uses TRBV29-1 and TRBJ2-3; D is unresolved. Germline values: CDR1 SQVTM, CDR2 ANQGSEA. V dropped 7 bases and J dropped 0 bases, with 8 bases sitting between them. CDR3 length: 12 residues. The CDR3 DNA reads TGCAGCGCTACGAGGAGCACAGATACGCAGTATTTT. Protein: CSATRSTDTQYF.

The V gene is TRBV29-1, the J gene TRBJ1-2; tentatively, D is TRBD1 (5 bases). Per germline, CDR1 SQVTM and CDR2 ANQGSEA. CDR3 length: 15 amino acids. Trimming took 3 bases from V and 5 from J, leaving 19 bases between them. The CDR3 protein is CSVEGGEEGFYGYTF. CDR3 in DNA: TGCAGCGTTGAGGGGGGAGAGGAAGGGTTTTATGGCTACACCTTC.

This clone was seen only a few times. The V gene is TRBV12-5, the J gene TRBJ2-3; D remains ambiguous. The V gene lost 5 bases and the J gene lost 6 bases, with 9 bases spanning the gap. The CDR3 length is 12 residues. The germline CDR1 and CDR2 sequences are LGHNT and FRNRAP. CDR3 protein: CASGDGRDTQYF. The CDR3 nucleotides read TGTGCTAGTGGTGATGGCAGGGATACGCAGTATTTT.

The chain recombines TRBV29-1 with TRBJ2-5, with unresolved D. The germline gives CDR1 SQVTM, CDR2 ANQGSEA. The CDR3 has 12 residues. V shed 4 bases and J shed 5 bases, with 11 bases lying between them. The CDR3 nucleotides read TGCAGCGTTGGGGCGCTTCTCGAGACCCAGTACTTC. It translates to CSVGALLETQYF. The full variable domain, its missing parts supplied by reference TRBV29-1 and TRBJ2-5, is SAVISQKPSRDICQRGTSLTIQCQVDSQVTMMFWYRQQPGQSLTLIATANQGSEATYESGFVIDKFPISRPNLTFSTLTVSNMSPEDSSIYLCSVGALLETQYFGPGTRLLVL.

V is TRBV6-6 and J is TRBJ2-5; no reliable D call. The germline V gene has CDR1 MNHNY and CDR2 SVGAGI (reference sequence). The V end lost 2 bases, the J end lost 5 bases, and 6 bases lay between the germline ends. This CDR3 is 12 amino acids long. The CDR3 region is CASSYGSETQYF. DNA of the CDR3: TGTGCCAGCAGTTACGGTTCGGAGACCCAGTACTTC.

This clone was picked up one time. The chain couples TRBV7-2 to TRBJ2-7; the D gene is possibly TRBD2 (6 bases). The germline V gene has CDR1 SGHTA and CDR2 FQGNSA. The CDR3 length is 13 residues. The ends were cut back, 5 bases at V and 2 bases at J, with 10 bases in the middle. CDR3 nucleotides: TGTGCCAGCAGCCGGGACTGGGCCTACGAGCAGTACTTC. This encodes CASSRDWAYEQYF.

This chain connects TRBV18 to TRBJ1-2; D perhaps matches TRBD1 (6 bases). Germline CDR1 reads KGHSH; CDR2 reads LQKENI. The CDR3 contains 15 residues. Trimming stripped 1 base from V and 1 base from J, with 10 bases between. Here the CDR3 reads CASSPQTGFNYGYTF. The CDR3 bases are TGTGCCAGCTCACCACAGACAGGCTTTAACTATGGCTACACCTTC.

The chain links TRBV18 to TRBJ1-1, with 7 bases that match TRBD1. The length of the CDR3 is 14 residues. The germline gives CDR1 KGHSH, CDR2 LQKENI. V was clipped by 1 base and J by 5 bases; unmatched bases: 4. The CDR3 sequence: CASSPREGATEAFF. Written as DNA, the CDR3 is TGTGCCAGCTCACCACGTGAGGGGGCGACTGAAGCTTTCTTT.

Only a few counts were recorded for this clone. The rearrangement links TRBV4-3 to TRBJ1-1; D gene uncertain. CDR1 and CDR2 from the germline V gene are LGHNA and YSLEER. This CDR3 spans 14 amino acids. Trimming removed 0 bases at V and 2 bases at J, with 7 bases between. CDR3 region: CASSQDRYNTEAFF. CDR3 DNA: TGCGCCAGCAGCCAAGACCGGTATAACACTGAAGCTTTCTTT.

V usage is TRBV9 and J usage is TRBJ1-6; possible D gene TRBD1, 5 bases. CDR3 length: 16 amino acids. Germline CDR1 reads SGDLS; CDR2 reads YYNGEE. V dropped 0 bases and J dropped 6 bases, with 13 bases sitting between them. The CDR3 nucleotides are TGTGCCAGCAGCGTAGGTGGTTCGGGGACTAATTCACCCCTCCACTTT. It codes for CASSVGGSGTNSPLHF.

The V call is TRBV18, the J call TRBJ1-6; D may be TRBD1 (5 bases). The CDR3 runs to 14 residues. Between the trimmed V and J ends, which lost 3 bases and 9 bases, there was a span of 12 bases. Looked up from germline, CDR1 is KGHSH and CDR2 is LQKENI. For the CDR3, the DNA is TGTGCCAGCTCACCGGCGGAGGGGACTTCACCCCTCCACTTT. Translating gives CASSPAEGTSPLHF.

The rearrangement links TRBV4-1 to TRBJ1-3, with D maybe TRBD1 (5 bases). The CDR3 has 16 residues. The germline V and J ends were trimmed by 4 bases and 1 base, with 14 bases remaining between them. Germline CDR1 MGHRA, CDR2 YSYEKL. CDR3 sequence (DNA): TGCGCCAGCAGCCCCCAGGGTGTCAGGTCTGGAAACACCATATATTTT. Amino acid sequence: CASSPQGVRSGNTIYF.